This TCR beta chain stems from a study of Graves' ophthalmopathy and Graves' hyperthyroidism (dated by TCRdb to the late 2010s). For the study in its entirety: Peripheral blood was collected before any treatment was given, at the time of initial diagnosis. Following sample collection, hyperthyroidism patients were given methimazole at a starting dose of 30 mg daily, and ophthalmopathy patients were given high-dose intravenous methylprednisolone. To explore V-J signatures distinguishing ophthalmopathy from hyperthyroidism, a discovery set of roughly 98 patients (about 43 ophthalmopathy, 57 stable hyperthyroidism) was enrolled. The study used TCR beta repertoire signatures to distinguish Graves' ophthalmopathy from Graves' hyperthyroidism and to predict progression to ophthalmopathy. In about six hyperthyroidism patients, the T-cell repertoires found in thyroid tissue were compared with those found in blood. For independent validation, a separate cohort was made up of around 19 hyperthyroidism patients plus 17 patients who later progressed from hyperthyroidism to ophthalmopathy. The roughly 99 discovery patients were divided at random into training and test sets in a 7:3 ratio. In total, 135 blood samples were TCR-sequenced: approximately 42 ophthalmopathy, some 80 hyperthyroidism and roughly 17 hyperthyroidism-to-ophthalmopathy patients. Overall results and qualifications from the work: No statistical method was used to set the sample size in advance, and the investigators knew which group each participant was assigned to. In validation, the model predicted ophthalmopathy progression with about 71% sensitivity and around 72% specificity; about a dozen predicted patients were CT-confirmed with GO in a median of around 6.5 months. Ophthalmopathy was separated from stable hyperthyroidism by the 13-signature model with roughly 88% sensitivity and about 81% specificity in cross-validation and with 80%/75% in the test set. Most expanded thyroid clonotypes with frequency above 0.001 were also detected in blood, suggesting blood repertoires may reflect the thyroid immune response.

In its sample, this clonotype was seen many times. No antigen is known for it. No much larger clone exists at a distance of one base, and base qualities are not known. Hyperthyroidism was defined as stable when no progression to ophthalmopathy occurred within 18 months of follow-up. Hyperthyroidism patients were newly diagnosed, were aged 18 to 65 years, and had a disease duration under 2 months. Patients with other autoimmune diseases, uncontrolled infections, pregnancy or lactation were excluded from the study. Diagnosis relied on clinical symptoms, serum thyroxine, TRAb, thyroid ultrasound and orbital computed tomography. Using Ficoll-Paque density gradient centrifugation, PBMCs were isolated from 8.5 to 10 ml of fresh peripheral blood. Total RNA was extracted using Trizol reagent, and RNA quality was checked on an Agilent 2100 Bioanalyzer. TCR beta CDR3 regions were amplified from RNA transcripts for repertoire sequencing. The first round was an RT-PCR using HTBI primers with the Qiagen OneStep RT-PCR kit, and this first round was followed by a second-round multiplex PCR, then size selection and purification. Libraries were sequenced on an Illumina HiSeq2000 using paired-end 100 bp reads. In the authors' own workflow: SOAPnuke was used to process the reads, removing any read that contained adapters or uncalled bases, had a mean Phred below 15, or lacked an exact match to the constant primer or identifier. COPE v1.2.5 was used to merge high-quality paired reads. Unique nucleotide sequences were defined as clonotypes and aligned to IMGT TRB V, D and J references using MiTCR v1.1. Analysis was restricted to V-J combinations with a frequency above 0.0001, which covered 99.2% of repertoires. A TCR clonal expansion and chaos score per V-J combination was defined as the ratio of F50 clonal expansion to chaos observed in the TCRdist matrix. Welch's t-statistics and random forest were used to reduce the features to 13 V-J combinations, which were then used as input to a naive Bayes classifier. The Morisita-Horn index was used to measure how similar the thyroid and blood repertoires were. TCRdb ran its own pipeline on the public reads, namely fastp trimming at Q25 and MiXCR clone calling, and kept in-frame beta chains. Here each entry gathers all rows of one CDR3 protein and keeps the most common genes and DNA. These V and J calls are TCRdb output, not the study's own analysis. The sample yields hundreds of thousands of distinct CDR3 sequences; 15% were counted once. Together, the top ten hold approximately 7% of the sample.

The sequence came from a woman between 18 and 29 years old with stable Graves' hyperthyroidism. Donor details come from another sample of the same person, matched by shared clones. Material: peripheral blood.

The CDR3 amino acid sequence is: CASSFYRDRGWETQYF. The bases read TGTGCCAGCAGCTTTTACCGGGACAGGGGATGGGAGACCCAGTACTTC. Recombination joined TRBV7-8 with TRBJ2-5, with 10 middle bases fitting TRBD1. The CDR3 spans 16 residues, from the cysteine through the phenylalanine. Only CDR3 DNA remains: 48 bases, in frame from the first base. For this chain, trimming is 3 bases at the V end and 5 bases at the J end, and the number of junction bases without a gene match is 9. For CDR1 and CDR2, the germline V gene lists SGHVS and FQNEAQ. The variable domain in full, with residues beyond the CDR3 obtained from the reference TRBV7-8 and TRBJ2-5 genes, is GAGVSQSPRYKVAKRGQDVALRCDPISGHVSLFWYQQALGQGPEFLTYFQNEAQLDKSGLPSDRFFAERPEGSVSTLKIQRTQQEDSAVYLCASSFYRDRGWETQYFGPGTRLLVL.